The 5 T cell receptor beta chains below come from one sample, sequenced in a study of T cells in Graves' hyperthyroidism and ophthalmopathy. Amplification of TCR beta CDR3 regions was performed using RNA transcripts as template. HTBI primers were the set used in a first-round RT-PCR of the TCR CDR3. TCRdb ran MiXCR on the multiplex PCR reads and lists one entry per CDR3 protein. In the table there are about 610,000 distinct CDR3 sequences, about 14% of which are singletons. Sequenced: blood. These receptor sequences come from a woman aged 40-49 years with Graves' ophthalmopathy.

J is TRBJ2-1 and V is TRBV19, with a possible D match to TRBD1 (5 bases). CDR1 is LNHDA and CDR2 is SQIVND in the germline V gene (reference sequence). This CDR3 is 13 amino acids long. The V and J ends lost 9 bases and 8 bases respectively, with 17 bases between them. CDR3: CASSSGSYDEQFF. The DNA for the CDR3 is TGTGCCAGCAGCTCAGGGTCTTACGATGAGCAGTTCTTC.

This clonotype was seen ten or more times. The rearrangement joins TRBV28 to TRBJ2-5; possibly TRBD2 for D (6 bases). The V end was cut by 5 bases, the J end by 5 bases, with 21 bases between. Per the germline V gene, CDR1 is MDHEN and CDR2 is SYDVKM. The length of the CDR3 is 16 residues. The CDR3 loop reads CASSPRRMGLSETQYF. The CDR3 DNA follows: TGTGCCAGCAGTCCCCGTCGGATGGGACTTAGCGAGACCCAGTACTTC.

This clonotype occurred many times. The chain combines TRBV7-3 with TRBJ2-5; TRBD2 matches 7 bases. V trimming: 5 bases; J trimming: 1 base; junction bases outside the gene matches: 4. This CDR3 has 14 residues. Per the germline V gene, CDR1 is SGHTA and CDR2 is FQGTGA. The CDR3 sequence: CASSPGGLQETQYF. In nucleotides, the CDR3 is TGTGCCAGCAGCCCGGGGGGTCTCCAAGAGACCCAGTACTTC.

This clonotype was found a few times. V is TRBV3-1 and J is TRBJ2-7; D gene ambiguous. Trimming took 3 bases from V and 2 from J, leaving 5 bases between them. Germline-derived CDR1 and CDR2 are LGHDT and YNNKEL (reference sequence). CDR3 length: 12 residues. The CDR3 loop is CASSHTTYEQYF. CDR3 coding DNA: TGTGCCAGCAGCCATACGACCTACGAGCAGTACTTC.

The chain employs TRBV30 and TRBJ1-6; tentative D call: TRBD1 (6 bases). V lost 3 bases and J lost 5, with 17 bases in between. The CDR3 has 16 amino acids. In germline, CDR1 is GTSNPN, CDR2 SVGIG (reference sequence). CDR3 region: CAWRDPLRGDNSPLHF. As DNA, the CDR3 is TGTGCCTGGAGGGACCCCCTCAGGGGAGATAATTCACCCCTCCACTTT.